This entry features one T cell receptor (beta chain) sequence. Its antigen remains unknown. The PCR contained 60 Vbeta and 13 Jbeta primers. Methods used by the authors: In a later analysis, the count reached approximately 80 million unique TCR beta chains, with about 9.9 million shared. Only in-frame clones appear in the TCRdb table, and some are missing; sequencing was by immunoSEQ multiplex PCR. The V and J calls and clone size were taken over from that table, and D and trimming were inferred from the DNA. The data show 150,000 to 200,000 clones, approximately 88% seen once. The data originate from a study of cytomegalovirus exposure and HLA in healthy donors. Study findings and constraints: Per a later analysis, HLA-associated TCR beta chains showed more clonal expansion than other, equally common TCR beta chains. With later analysis, a missense DCLRE1C variant became linked to TCR beta V- and J-gene trimming.

The TCR sequence derives from a woman aged 25 to 39 in good health and CMV-seronegative. Sequencing was done on a sample of PBMCs.

CDR3 in amino acids: CASKRRRDSQETQYF. The DNA for the CDR3 is TGTGCCAGCAAGCGACGGAGGGACAGCCAAGAGACCCAGTACTTC. The chain couples TRBV6-5 to TRBJ2-5; D possibly corresponds to TRBD1 (7 bases). V was pared by 7 bases and J by 1 base, with 16 bases between. The CDR3 runs to 15 residues. Germline values: CDR1 MNHEY, CDR2 SVGAGI.